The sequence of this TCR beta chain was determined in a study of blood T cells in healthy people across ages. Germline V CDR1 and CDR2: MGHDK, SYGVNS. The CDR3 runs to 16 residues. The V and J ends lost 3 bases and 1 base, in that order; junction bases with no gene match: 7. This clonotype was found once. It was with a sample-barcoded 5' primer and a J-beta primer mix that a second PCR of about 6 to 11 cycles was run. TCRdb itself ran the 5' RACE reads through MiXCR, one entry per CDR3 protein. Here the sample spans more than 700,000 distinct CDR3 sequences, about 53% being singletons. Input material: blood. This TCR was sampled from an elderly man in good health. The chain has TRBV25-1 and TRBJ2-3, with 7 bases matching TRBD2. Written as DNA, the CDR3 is TGTGCCAGCAGTGATGGCGGCGGGGGACGCACAGATACGCAGTATTTT. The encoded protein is CASSDGGGGRTDTQYF.